One sample yielded the 29 T cell receptor beta chains listed below, sequenced in a study of cytomegalovirus exposure and HLA in healthy donors. The PCR contained 60 Vbeta and 13 Jbeta primers. Assay: immunoSEQ multiplex PCR; the TCRdb copy retains only in-frame clones and omits some. The table includes about 75,000 clones, about 79% detected once. Sequenced: PBMCs. The receptor source for this set is a man between 70 and 80 years old in good health and CMV-seropositive.

Here the CDR3 reads CASSLVKRGGTDTQYF. The CDR3 nucleotides are TGTGCCAGCAGCTTAGTCAAGCGGGGGGGCACAGATACGCAGTATTTT. The chain employs TRBV11-2 and TRBJ2-3, with TRBD2 matching over 9 bases. Trimming cost V 1 base and J 1 base; bases outside gene matches: 3. The CDR3 has 16 residues. Germline values: CDR1 SGHAT, CDR2 FQNNGV. Together with reference TRBV11-2 and TRBJ2-3, the CDR3 gives the full variable domain: EAGVAQSPRYKIIEKRQSVAFWCNPISGHATLYWYQQILGQGPKLLIQFQNNGVVDDSQLPKDRFSAERLKGVDSTLKIQPAKLEDSAVYLCASSLVKRGGTDTQYFGPGTRLTVL.

This clone has more than one count but fewer than ten. The rearrangement links TRBV5-5 to TRBJ2-7, with D possibly TRBD2 on 5 matching bases. Trimming removed 6 bases at V and 3 bases at J, with 16 bases between. The V gene's germline CDR1 is SGHKS and CDR2 YYEKEE (reference sequence). The CDR3 loop spans 14 amino acids. The CDR3 coding sequence is TGTGCCAGCACCCTGGGGAGTTCGGGCTACGAGCAGTACTTC. Amino acid sequence: CASTLGSSGYEQYF.

This clone was observed once. The J gene is TRBJ2-7, the V gene TRBV9, with D maybe TRBD1 (5 bases). CDR1 and CDR2 from the germline V gene are SGDLS and YYNGEE. The CDR3 is 13 residues long. Trimming stripped 1 base from V and 5 bases from J, with 10 bases between. The CDR3 nucleotides read TGTGCCAGCAGCGTAACAGGCTCAAACGAGCAGTACTTC. Protein: CASSVTGSNEQYF.

The rearrangement joins TRBV29-1 to TRBJ2-2; TRBD2 might be the D (6 bases). Germline CDR1 and CDR2: SQVTM and ANQGSEA. The CDR3 spans 12 residues. V dropped 4 bases and J dropped 5 bases, with 8 bases sitting between them. CDR3 residues: CSVAGETGELFF. CDR3 DNA sequence: TGCAGCGTTGCGGGGGAGACCGGGGAGCTGTTTTTT.

The chain links TRBV7-9 to TRBJ2-2; D unresolved. Trimming removed 5 bases from V and 0 bases from J, with 10 bases in between. Germline CDR1 is SEHNR and CDR2 is FQNEAQ (reference sequence). The CDR3 is 15 amino acids. CDR3 sequence: CASSVGSANTGELFF. CDR3 bases: TGTGCCAGCAGCGTCGGGTCAGCGAACACCGGGGAGCTGTTTTTT.

The chain employs TRBV2 and TRBJ1-2, with D maybe TRBD1 (5 bases). Looked up from germline, CDR1 is SNHLY and CDR2 is FYNNEI. V was clipped by 6 bases and J by 5 bases, with 13 bases between them. The CDR3 covers 13 residues. This CDR3 reads CASRVGGRYGYTF. The CDR3 coding sequence is TGTGCCAGCAGAGTTGGGGGGAGGTATGGCTACACCTTC.

V usage is TRBV7-9 and J usage is TRBJ2-5, with D possibly matching TRBD2 (6 bases). The CDR3 length is 15 residues. The V end was cut by 5 bases, the J end by 0 bases, with 13 bases between. In germline, CDR1 is SEHNR, CDR2 FQNEAQ (reference sequence). CDR3: CASSRWGGDQETQYF. DNA for the CDR3: TGTGCCAGCAGCCGATGGGGCGGGGACCAAGAGACCCAGTACTTC.

This clone was observed once. The rearrangement uses TRBV5-4 and TRBJ1-3; possible D gene TRBD1, 5 bases. CDR1 SGHNT and CDR2 YYREEE come from the germline V gene (reference sequence). V was trimmed by 0 bases and J by 1 base, leaving 14 bases between them. The CDR3 has 17 amino acids. CDR3 DNA sequence: TGTGCCAGCAGCTTGGGGGGCCCAGGAGGGTCTGGAAACACCATATATTTT. It yields the protein CASSLGGPGGSGNTIYF.

The chain employs TRBV28 and TRBJ1-4; a possible D gene is TRBD1 (6 bases). Looked up from germline, CDR1 is MDHEN and CDR2 is SYDVKM. V shed 2 bases and J shed 4 bases, with 11 bases lying between them. The CDR3 has 15 residues. The CDR3 DNA is TGTGCCAGCAGTTTAAGACAGGCGTTTAATGAAAAACTGTTTTTT. It translates to CASSLRQAFNEKLFF.

This sequence joins TRBV5-5 and TRBJ2-5, with unresolved D. Per the germline V gene, CDR1 is SGHKS and CDR2 is YYEKEE (reference sequence). CDR3 length equals 12 residues. The V and J ends lost 4 bases and 3 bases respectively, with 7 bases between them. The CDR3 loop reads CASSRREETQYF. The CDR3, as DNA: TGTGCCAGCAGCCGCCGGGAAGAGACCCAGTACTTC.

V and J are TRBV19 and TRBJ1-1, with D tentatively TRBD1 (6 bases). In germline, CDR1 is LNHDA, CDR2 SQIVND (reference sequence). Trimming pared 7 bases from V and 0 bases from J, leaving 12 bases between. CDR3 length: 14 residues. The CDR3 sequence is CASIRDNMNTEAFF. CDR3 nucleotides: TGTGCCAGTATCCGGGACAACATGAACACTGAAGCTTTCTTT.

CDR3 amino acids: CASSRSSYEQYF. The CDR3 DNA is TGTGCCAGCAGCCGCAGCTCCTACGAGCAGTACTTC. The chain couples TRBV11-1 to TRBJ2-7, with D unresolved. CDR1 SGHAT and CDR2 FQDESV come from the germline V gene (reference sequence). The ends were cut back, 5 bases at V and 0 bases at J, with 5 bases in the middle. The CDR3 has 12 amino acids.

This sequence joins TRBV10-3 and TRBJ1-1, with D possibly being TRBD1 (5 bases). This CDR3 region has 13 residues. Germline V gives CDR1 ENHRY, CDR2 SYGVKD. V dropped 8 bases and J dropped 4 bases, with 14 bases sitting between them. In DNA form, the CDR3 reads TGTGCCATCCAGACGGGGGAGGGCACTGAAGCTTTCTTT. It translates to CAIQTGEGTEAFF.

The V and J genes are TRBV4-1 and TRBJ2-7; 9 bases fit TRBD2. This CDR3 has 15 residues. V shed 4 bases and J 6 bases; nucleotides not matched to a gene: 10. Germline V gene sequence: CDR1 MGHRA, CDR2 YSYEKL. The CDR3, as DNA: TGCGCCAGCAGCCGAATCGGGCTAGCGGGACCCGAGCAGTACTTC. Translated: CASSRIGLAGPEQYF.

The V and J genes are TRBV27 and TRBJ2-7; D gene uncertain. Deletions cut 2 bases from V and 4 bases from J, with 9 bases between. This CDR3 comprises 13 residues. The germline gives CDR1 MNHEY, CDR2 SMNVEV (reference sequence). The CDR3 here is CASSLGQFYEQYF. The CDR3 DNA follows: TGTGCCAGCAGTTTAGGGCAGTTTTACGAGCAGTACTTC.

The chain links TRBV7-9 to TRBJ2-7; tentative D call: TRBD1 (6 bases). Between the trimmed V and J ends, which lost 7 bases and 2 bases, there was a span of 15 bases. The CDR3 covers 14 residues. In germline, CDR1 is SEHNR, CDR2 FQNEAQ (reference sequence). For the CDR3, the DNA is TGTGCCAGCACCCCCCGGTCAGGGGCCTACGAGCAGTACTTC. It yields the protein CASTPRSGAYEQYF.

The genes are TRBV4-1 and TRBJ2-3; possibly TRBD1 for D (6 bases). The CDR3 is made up of 16 amino acids. Germline V lookup: CDR1 MGHRA, CDR2 YSYEKL. V lost 1 base and J lost 5, with 16 bases in between. Here the CDR3 reads CASSQALQGGGDTQYF. For the CDR3, the DNA is TGCGCCAGCAGCCAAGCATTACAAGGGGGTGGAGATACGCAGTATTTT.

V usage is TRBV12-2 and J usage is TRBJ2-1; no check of the table's D call, TRBD2, against the DNA was made. TRBV12-2 is tagged as a pseudogene. The CDR3 has 20 residues. CDR3 loop: CASRLVPGGSSGGAYNEQFF. CDR3 sequence (DNA): TGTGCAAGTCGCTTAGTTCCGGGAGGTTCTAGCGGGGGGGCGTACAATGAGCAGTTCTTC.

The rearrangement links TRBV18 to TRBJ2-1, with 13 bases fitting TRBD2. Germline loops: CDR1 KGHSH, CDR2 LQKENI. V shed 6 bases, J shed 6 bases, and the junction held 5 bases outside the gene matches. CDR3 length equals 15 residues. The CDR3 is CASSQGTSGANEQFF. CDR3 nucleotides: TGTGCCAGCTCGCAGGGGACTAGCGGGGCCAATGAGCAGTTCTTC.

The CDR3 spells CASSLGPTYEQYF. In nucleotides, the CDR3 is TGTGCCAGCAGTTTGGGCCCCACCTACGAGCAGTACTTC. The chain is built from TRBV27 and TRBJ2-7; no clear D. The germline CDR1 and CDR2 sequences are MNHEY and SMNVEV (reference sequence). This CDR3 comprises 13 residues. Trimming took 3 bases from V and 2 from J, leaving 8 bases between them.

The chain is built from TRBV5-4 and TRBJ2-1, with 7 bases matching TRBD1. Germline assignment: CDR1 SGHNT and CDR2 YYREEE (reference sequence). V was clipped by 1 base and J by 5 bases; unmatched bases: 6. CDR3 length: 15 residues. This CDR3 is CASSLFGTANNEQFF. The CDR3 DNA sequence: TGTGCCAGCAGCTTGTTTGGGACAGCGAACAATGAGCAGTTCTTC.

The chain couples TRBV18 to TRBJ1-2; possible D gene TRBD1, 5 bases. The CDR3 runs 14 residues. Germline lookup yields CDR1 KGHSH and CDR2 LQKENI. V was shortened by 1 base and J by 3 bases, with 9 bases between the two germline ends. The CDR3, as DNA: TGTGCCAGCTCACCACAAGGGGAATACTATGGCTACACCTTC. Amino acids: CASSPQGEYYGYTF.

The chain links TRBV5-3 to TRBJ2-3; 8 positions match TRBD1. TRBV5-3 is an ORF for which the function is uncertain. J gave up 4 bases and V 0 bases, and 7 bases lay outside the gene matches. The CDR3 runs to 16 residues. CDR3 bases: TGTGCCAGAAGCTTGGTGGGGGCAGGGGGCCCAGATACGCAGTATTTT. Translated: CARSLVGAGGPDTQYF.

The chain couples TRBV6-4 to TRBJ1-1; 7 bases line up with TRBD1. V was pared by 5 bases and J by 4 bases, with 7 bases of the junction left unmatched. The CDR3 is 14 residues long. CDR1 and CDR2 (germline): MRHNA, SNTAGT. CDR3 DNA: TGTGCCAGCAGTCCGGGGGACAGACCCACTGAAGCTTTCTTT. It encodes CASSPGDRPTEAFF.

The chain carries TRBV5-6 and TRBJ2-1, with TRBD2 matching 14 bases. The CDR3 has 16 residues. Germline values: CDR1 SGHDT, CDR2 YYEEEE. J lost 6 bases, V lost 4 bases, and 6 bases had no gene match. The CDR3 DNA follows: TGTGCCAGCAGCCGGACTAGCGGGGGGCTTAGCAATGAGCAGTTCTTC. It specifies CASSRTSGGLSNEQFF.

The chain couples TRBV5-6 to TRBJ2-6; a weak D match, TRBD1 (6 bases). CDR1 and CDR2 (germline): SGHDT, YYEEEE. The CDR3 has 17 residues. Trimming cost V 6 bases and J 0 bases, with 16 bases left between them. The CDR3 is CASTATGPSSGANVLTF. CDR3 nucleotide sequence: TGTGCCAGCACCGCTACAGGGCCCAGCTCTGGGGCCAACGTCCTGACTTTC.

The chain carries TRBV7-6 and TRBJ2-1; 7 nucleotides match TRBD1. The J segment lost 2 bases and the V segment lost 0 bases, leaving 7 bases of the junction unmatched. The CDR3 has 17 residues. Germline V gene data show CDR1 as SGHVS and CDR2 as FNYEAQ. CDR3 in amino acids: CASSLAPGQATYNEQFF. CDR3 nucleotide sequence: TGTGCCAGCAGCTTAGCCCCCGGACAGGCCACCTACAATGAGCAGTTCTTC.

The V and J genes are TRBV27 and TRBJ2-7; possible D gene TRBD1, 6 bases. V shed 3 bases and J shed 6 bases, with 9 bases lying between them. The CDR3 sequence is 12 residues long. From germline, CDR1 is MNHEY and CDR2 SMNVEV (reference sequence). CDR3 coding DNA: TGTGCCAGCAGTTTCTCCAGGGGCGAGCAGTACTTC. Its protein product is CASSFSRGEQYF.

This clone was recorded only once. The chain joins TRBV7-8 to TRBJ2-3; no firm D call. Germline V lookup: CDR1 SGHVS, CDR2 FQNEAQ. The CDR3 totals 13 residues. V lost 3 bases and J 13 bases, leaving 17 bases between the germline ends. The CDR3 loop reads CASSFYPSFSEYF. In DNA form, the CDR3 reads TGTGCCAGCAGCTTCTACCCCTCTTTCTCGGAGTATTTT.